The clone carrying this TCR beta chain was found many times. Its antigen is still unknown. This specimen comes from a study of T cells in Graves' hyperthyroidism and ophthalmopathy. Overall study findings and caveats: Stable hyperthyroidism and ophthalmopathy were separated using 13 V-J signatures. Expanded thyroid clonotypes (above 0.001) were mostly also found in blood.

Amplification targeted TCR beta CDR3 regions from RNA transcripts. TCR CDR3 underwent first-round RT-PCR with the HTBI primer set. TCRdb reanalysed the multiplex PCR reads using MiXCR and keeps one entry per CDR3 protein. The sample has 300,000 to 350,000 distinct CDR3 sequences; around a sixth are singletons. Diagnoses were established using clinical symptoms, serum thyroxine and TRAb, thyroid ultrasound and orbital computed tomography. This CDR3 spans 16 amino acids. V was pared by 1 base and J by 6 bases, with 7 bases of the junction left unmatched. Germline CDR1 and CDR2: MGHRA and YSYEKL. The sample consisted of blood. This chain uses TRBV4-1 with TRBJ1-2, with TRBD1 identical over 11 bases. This TCR derives from a woman in her thirties or forties with Graves' ophthalmopathy. The CDR3: CASSQVGTGGRNGYTF. In nucleotides, the CDR3 is TGCGCCAGCAGCCAAGTTGGGACAGGGGGTAGGAATGGCTACACCTTC.